A selection of T cell receptor beta chains follows, all from one sample in a study of blood T cell repertoires in COVID-19. TCRdb's copy holds only in-frame clones and misses some; the assay was immunoSEQ multiplex PCR. Among around 230,000 clones listed, about nine tenths were seen once. Sequencing input: PBMCs or T cells enriched from blood (not recorded which). These receptors all come from a woman in her thirties or forties with acute COVID-19. Both conserved end residues are part of each CDR3. The order of the fields is V gene, J gene, D gene, clone size, CDR3 DNA, CDR3 protein. A D gene is named only where the DNA matches it firmly. Rows give clone size only sometimes, using once, few, many, or a class for an expanded clone.

TRBV14	TRBJ1-6	.	once	TGTGCCAGCAGCCAAGGCCCGCTATATTCACCCCTCCACTTT	CASSQGPLYSPLHF
TRBV5-1	TRBJ2-5	TRBD2	once	TGCGCCAGCAGCTCCGCGCCTAGCGGGGGGGCATGGGAGACCCAGTACTTC	CASSSAPSGGAWETQYF
TRBV19	TRBJ1-2	TRBD1	.	TGTGCCAGTAGTACAGGGGGGTCTAACTATGGCTACACCTTC	CASSTGGSNYGYTF
TRBV6-5	TRBJ2-1	TRBD2	.	TGTGCCAGCAGCCGCACTAGCGGACCCTACAATGAGCAGTTCTTC	CASSRTSGPYNEQFF
TRBV19	TRBJ2-2	.	.	TGTGCCGGCTCCACGGGAGTAACCGGGGAGCTGTTTTTT	CAGSTGVTGELFF
TRBV28	TRBJ1-1	.	once	TGTGCCAGCAGTTTAAAGCCGAACACTGAAGCTTTCTTT	CASSLKPNTEAFF
TRBV10-2	TRBJ1-3	.	.	TGCGCCAGCAGTGAGGGGGGCGCGGGAAACACCATATATTTT	CASSEGGAGNTIYF
TRBV4-1	TRBJ1-1	.	.	TGCGCCAGCAGCCAAGTAACAGGGTATACGAACACTGAAGCTTTCTTT	CASSQVTGYTNTEAFF
TRBV5-5	TRBJ2-1	.	.	TGTGCCAGCAGCTTCAGGGCCGATTACTCTGAGCAGTTCTTC	CASSFRADYSEQFF
TRBV6-5	TRBJ1-2	.	once	TGTGCCAGCAGTTCAAACGCAGCTAACTATGGCTACACCTTC	CASSSNAANYGYTF
TRBV3-1/TRBV3-2	TRBJ1-4	.	.	TGTGCCAGCAGCCAAGCTGGGGGCAGAAGTAATGAAAAACTGTTTTTT	CASSQAGGRSNEKLFF
TRBV7-8	TRBJ2-1	.	.	TGTGCCAGCAGCTTAGCGGGCTCGGATGAGCAGTTCTTC	CASSLAGSDEQFF
TRBV18	TRBJ1-2	.	.	TGTGCCAGCTCAACGCGGGACGTAACGGACTATGGCTACACCTTC	CASSTRDVTDYGYTF
TRBV12-3/TRBV12-4	TRBJ1-3	TRBD1	few	TGTGCCAGCAGTCTAAGACAGGGGGACACCATATATTTT	CASSLRQGDTIYF
TRBV5-1	TRBJ1-5	.	.	TGCGCCAGCAGTCCTCTGGGAGGTTTCAATCAGCCCCAGCATTTT	CASSPLGGFNQPQHF
TRBV7-2	TRBJ2-7	.	.	TGTGCCAGCAGCTTAGAGGGGCAGGGACTTACCCGCGAGCAGTACTTC	CASSLEGQGLTREQYF
TRBV6-2/TRBV6-3	TRBJ1-1	.	.	TGTGCCAGCAGTTACCGTCAAGCGAGGACAGCGCCTGAAGCTTTCTTT	CASSYRQARTAPEAFF
TRBV19	TRBJ1-2	.	.	TGTGCCAGTAGTACCCGGGACTTCTATGGCTACACCTTC	CASSTRDFYGYTF
TRBV19	TRBJ1-2	.	.	TGTGCCAGTCTGGGGGGGTCCCTTAACTATGGCTACACCTTC	CASLGGSLNYGYTF
TRBV30	TRBJ2-5	.	few	TGTGCCTGGAGTCGGAGGAGTGTTGGAGAGACCCAGTACTTC	CAWSRRSVGETQYF
TRBV6-1	TRBJ1-1	TRBD1	few	TGTGCCAGCAGGGACAGGGGGAACACTGAAGCTTTCTTT	CASRDRGNTEAFF
TRBV7-2	TRBJ2-3	TRBD2	.	TGTGCCAGCCGACGGGGGGGCCGGGCAGATACGCAGTATTTT	CASRRGGRADTQYF
TRBV15	TRBJ2-7	.	once	TGTGCCACCAGCAGAGATAGCGTCTCCTACGAGCAGTACTTC	CATSRDSVSYEQYF
TRBV6-6	TRBJ2-5	TRBD1	.	TGTGCCAGCAGAGGGACAGGGGGTTTCGAAGAGACCCAGTACTTC	CASRGTGGFEETQYF
TRBV7-8	TRBJ2-1	TRBD2	once	TGTGCCAGCAGCTCCGACTCTAGCGGGGGGGCCTACAATGAGCAGTTCTTC	CASSSDSSGGAYNEQFF
TRBV30	TRBJ1-6	TRBD1	.	TGTGCCTGGAGTACAGACAGGGGTAGTTATTCACCCCTCCACTTT	CAWSTDRGSYSPLHF
TRBV9	TRBJ2-3	TRBD2	once	TGTGCCAGCAGCACCAGACTAGCGGGGGGGTCCACCACAGATACGCAGTATTTT	CASSTRLAGGSTTDTQYF
TRBV19	TRBJ1-2	.	.	TGTGCCAGTAGTTCATGGGGGCTTAACTATGGCTACACCTTC	CASSSWGLNYGYTF
TRBV9	TRBJ2-1	.	.	TGTGCCAGCAGCGTAGCCCCACACCCCCACAATGAGCAGTTCTTC	CASSVAPHPHNEQFF
TRBV5-4	TRBJ1-3	TRBD1	once	TGTGCCAGCAGCGCGGGACAGGACTCTGGAAACACCATATATTTT	CASSAGQDSGNTIYF
TRBV25-1	TRBJ1-1	.	.	TGTGCCAGCAGTGCACCTGTCGGGGAGGAAGCTTTCTTT	CASSAPVGEEAFF
TRBV7-9	TRBJ2-2	.	.	TGTGCCAGCAGCTTTTCCCCCGGGTCGAACACCGGGGAGCTGTTTTTT	CASSFSPGSNTGELFF
TRBV5-5	TRBJ1-1	.	.	TGTGCCAGCAGCTTGGCCATACGGAGTATGAACACTGAAGCTTTCTTT	CASSLAIRSMNTEAFF
TRBV11-3	TRBJ1-2	TRBD1	.	TGTGCCAGCAGCCGACAGGGGGCTGGCTATGGCTACACCTTC	CASSRQGAGYGYTF
TRBV19	TRBJ1-2	.	.	TGTGCAACAGCTAACTATGGCTACACCTTC	CATANYGYTF
TRBV19	TRBJ2-4	.	.	TGTGCCAGTAGTATTGGGGATTACGGAAATATTGGGGCCCCGCGGGCCAAAAACATTCAGTACTTC	CASSIGDYGNIGAPRAKNIQYF
TRBV5-6	TRBJ2-7	.	.	TGTGCCAGCAGTACATCTCGGGATCCCGAGCAGTACTTC	CASSTSRDPEQYF
TRBV5-6	TRBJ2-2	.	.	TGTGCCAGCAGCTTGGTGGCAGGCACCGGGGAGCTGTTTTTT	CASSLVAGTGELFF
TRBV24-1	TRBJ1-1	.	once	TGTGCCACCAGTGACTTAAAGGAGATCCCCCTGAACACTGAAGCTTTCTTT	CATSDLKEIPLNTEAFF
TRBV19	TRBJ1-5	TRBD1	.	TGTGCCAGTAGTGCGGACAGGGAGCAGCCCCAGCATTTT	CASSADREQPQHF
TRBV6-5	TRBJ1-6	.	.	TGTGCCAGCAGGGAGATGCAGGGGCCCCTCCACTTT	CASREMQGPLHF
TRBV13	TRBJ1-4	.	once	TGTGCCAGCAGCTTCAGGGTTGCTAATGAAAAACTGTTTTTT	CASSFRVANEKLFF
TRBV30	TRBJ2-3	.	.	TGTGCCTGGAGTACACCCGCCATTCTGGTCTGGGATACGCAGTATTTT	CAWSTPAILVWDTQYF
TRBV7-9	TRBJ1-1	TRBD1	.	TGTGCCAGCAGCCGCGGACAGGGGAGTACTGAAGCTTTCTTT	CASSRGQGSTEAFF
TRBV5-1	TRBJ1-1	TRBD1	few	TGCGCCAGCAGCTACCAGCGGGACAGGGCCACTGAAGCTTTCTTT	CASSYQRDRATEAFF
TRBV19	TRBJ2-3	TRBD2	.	TGTGCCAGTGAGCCTAGCGGGAGAAGCACAGATACGCAGTATTTT	CASEPSGRSTDTQYF
TRBV3-1/TRBV3-2	TRBJ2-5	TRBD2	.	TGTGCCAGCAGCCGACTCAGGACTAGCCAACAAGAGACCCAGTACTTC	CASSRLRTSQQETQYF
TRBV2	TRBJ1-5	TRBD1	.	TGTGCCAGCAGTGACAGGCGGGACAGTCAGCCCCAGCATTTT	CASSDRRDSQPQHF
TRBV19	TRBJ2-6	TRBD2	.	TGTGCCAGTACTACTAGCGAGGGCGGGAGGTCTCGTGGGGCCAACGTCCTGACTTTC	CASTTSEGGRSRGANVLTF
TRBV18	TRBJ1-1	.	.	TGTGCCAGCTCACTCGACTGGAACACTGAAGCTTTCTTT	CASSLDWNTEAFF
TRBV21-1	TRBJ2-2	.	.	TGTGCCAGCAGCAAAGAGTACGGTCGATACACCGGGGAGCTGTTTTTT	CASSKEYGRYTGELFF